The 5 T cell receptor beta chains given below trace back to one sample, sequenced in a study of post-analysis software for immune sequencing data. General observations from the study: Roughly five TRBV segments appeared more often in patients than in controls, and TRBV5-6, TRBV5-1 and TRBV20-1 were among these.

The library was made from cDNA and included unique molecular identifiers. Using its own MiXCR run on the PCR reads, TCRdb lists one record per CDR3 protein. The sample includes more than 450,000 distinct CDR3 sequences, about 44% of them seen just once. Their antigens are not known. The source material was blood. These receptors were collected from a girl aged 5-17 years with multiple sclerosis.

This clonotype was counted only a few times. CDR3 region: CSAVGGTSGPTDTQYF. In DNA, the CDR3 is TGCAGTGCCGTTGGAGGGACTAGCGGACCCACAGATACGCAGTATTTT. The chain joins TRBV20-1 to TRBJ2-3; 11 positions agree with TRBD2. This CDR3 region has 16 residues. After removal of 6 bases from V and 2 bases from J, the junction contained 10 bases not matched to a gene. Germline V gives CDR1 DFQATT, CDR2 SNEGSKA (reference sequence).

This clonotype was counted a few times. This sequence joins TRBV10-3 and TRBJ2-1; 10 positions match TRBD2. The CDR3 contains 15 residues. V shed 0 bases and J 7 bases; nucleotides not matched to a gene: 3. In germline, CDR1 is ENHRY, CDR2 SYGVKD. CDR3 nucleotides: TGTGCCATCAGTGAGTCCACTAGCGGGGCTAATGAGCAGTTCTTC. The encoded protein is CAISESTSGANEQFF.

In its sample, this clonotype was seen a few times. V gene TRBV29-1 combines with J gene TRBJ2-3, with unresolved D. The V end was cut by 8 bases, the J end by 2 bases, with 11 bases between. The CDR3 spans 12 residues. Germline assignment: CDR1 SQVTM and CDR2 ANQGSEA. CDR3 DNA: TGCAGCTTTACACCTTCCACAGATACGCAGTATTTT. Translation gives CSFTPSTDTQYF.

The chain uses TRBV6-5 and TRBJ2-7, with D hard to call. The ends were cut back, 2 bases at V and 2 bases at J, with 7 bases in the middle. Germline CDR1 MNHEY, CDR2 SVGAGI. The CDR3 runs to 13 residues. The CDR3 coding sequence is TGTGCCAGCAGTTACGACCCAACCTACGAGCAGTACTTC. The encoded protein is CASSYDPTYEQYF.

This chain connects TRBV7-2 to TRBJ2-3; 8 bases are a match to TRBD2. The trim removed 5 bases at V and 4 bases at J, leaving 5 bases unmatched. The germline gives CDR1 SGHTA, CDR2 FQGNSA. The CDR3 has 14 residues. Written as DNA, the CDR3 is TGTGCCAGCAGCCGGGGGGGCGTTTCAGATACGCAGTATTTT. Its translation: CASSRGGVSDTQYF.